This T cell receptor (beta chain) emerged from a study of molecular identifiers for immune sequencing clone quantification. On the study more broadly: For replicates, RNA isolated from around 20,000 or 99,000 naive CD8 cells was divided into five portions, of which four were sequenced.

This clonotype was seen many times. The CDR3 is made up of 17 amino acids. V lost 3 bases, J lost 2 bases, and 9 bases stayed unmatched. Per germline, CDR1 MDHEN and CDR2 SYDVKM. TCRdb independently ran MiXCR on the PCR reads; one entry per CDR3 protein. This sample yields 40,000 to 45,000 distinct CDR3 sequences, of which less than 20% are seen a single time; roughly 0.99% belongs to the top ten. Sequences were obtained from naive CD8+ T cells from blood, with Jurkat cell RNA spiked in. The sample's subset: FACS-sorted CD8+CD4-CCR7+CD45RA+ naive T cells. The receptor was isolated from a human donor in good health. Some libraries in this study had Jurkat cell RNA spiked in. The rearrangement uses TRBV28 and TRBJ2-7; 11 bases are shared with TRBD2. The CDR3 nucleotides are TGTGCCAGCAGTTTGCCTAGCGGGAGGTCCGGACCCTACGAGCAGTACTTC. It translates to CASSLPSGRSGPYEQYF.